Listed here are 9 T cell receptor beta chains from one sample, sequenced in a study of identical twins. Using its own MiXCR run on the 5' RACE reads, TCRdb lists one record per CDR3 protein. The sample gives approximately 600,000 distinct CDR3 sequences, 7.5% to 10% of which show up once; roughly 3% is in the top ten. These data are also associated with another study on yellow fever vaccine responses in identical twins.

The specimen was PBMCs. Receptor source: a young woman in good health.

Note on this clonotype: One end of the junction does not line up with germline, which may come from a read error. This rearrangement joins TRBV29-1 to TRBJ2-7; 10 bases align to TRBD2. This CDR3 is 15 amino acids long. The germline CDR1 and CDR2 sequences are SQVTM and ANQGSEA. The CDR3 DNA reads as TGCAGCGTTGCCCGGACTAGCGGAGTAAACTACGAGAAGTACTTC. Translating it yields CSVARTSGVNYEKYF.

This clonotype was counted only a few times. The rearrangement joins TRBV7-9 to TRBJ2-1, with D possibly matching TRBD2 (6 bases). The germline V and J ends were trimmed by 1 base and 5 bases, with 12 bases remaining between them. Germline V gene data show CDR1 as SEHNR and CDR2 as FQNEAQ (reference sequence). The CDR3 consists of 15 residues. CDR3: CASSLEPWGDNEQFF. CDR3 sequence (DNA): TGTGCCAGCAGCTTAGAGCCCTGGGGGGACAATGAGCAGTTCTTC.

The CDR3 DNA follows: TGTGCCAGCAGCGCCCTAAAAGGGAGCAATCAGCCCCAGCATTTT. Translating it yields CASSALKGSNQPQHF. J is TRBJ1-5 and V is TRBV11-2; D gene ambiguous. Germline lookup yields CDR1 SGHAT and CDR2 FQNNGV. This CDR3 contains 15 residues. V lost 5 bases and J 1 base, leaving 12 bases between the germline ends.

The chain combines TRBV7-6 with TRBJ2-5; the D gene is possibly TRBD2 (5 bases). The germline V gene encodes CDR1 SGHVS and CDR2 FNYEAQ. Trimming stripped 1 base from V and 5 bases from J, with 20 bases between. The CDR3 extends over 17 amino acids. The CDR3 spells CASSLVVSGSRLETQYF. In nucleotides, the CDR3 is TGTGCCAGCAGCTTAGTGGTTTCGGGAAGTCGGCTGGAGACCCAGTACTTC.

This clonotype was picked up many times. The chain links TRBV6-1 to TRBJ2-3; 8 bases line up with TRBD2. Germline CDR1 is MNHNS and CDR2 is SASEGT. The CDR3 sequence is 17 residues long. V lost 7 bases and J lost 3; bases outside the gene matches: 15. CDR3 in DNA: TGTGCCAGCAACCTTAGGGAAGGACTAGCAGGAACAGATACGCAGTATTTT. This sequence encodes CASNLREGLAGTDTQYF.

There are many counts of this clonotype. The chain employs TRBV29-1 and TRBJ2-7; D uncertain. CDR3 length: 11 residues. In germline, CDR1 is SQVTM, CDR2 ANQGSEA. Trimming shortened V by 5 bases and J by 1 base, and 6 bases separated the two germline ends. CDR3 amino acids: CSVSVSYEQYF. Written as DNA, the CDR3 is TGCAGCGTTTCGGTTTCCTACGAGCAGTACTTC.

This clonotype was seen many times. The rearrangement links TRBV2 to TRBJ1-6; 10 bases are a match to TRBD1. V lost 6 bases and J lost 7; bases outside the gene matches: 3. This CDR3 region has 14 residues. Germline CDR1 SNHLY, CDR2 FYNNEI. The CDR3 protein is CASSRTGGNSPLHF. CDR3 DNA: TGTGCCAGCAGCAGGACAGGGGGGAATTCACCCCTCCACTTT. The whole variable domain, remainder taken from reference TRBV2 and TRBJ1-6, is EPEVTQTPSHQVTQMGQEVILRCVPISNHLYFYWYRQILGQKVEFLVSFYNNEISEKSEIFDDQFSVERPDGSNFTLKIRSTKLEDSAMYFCASSRTGGNSPLHFGNGTRLTVT.

This clonotype was seen repeatedly, ten times or more. One end of the junction fails to match germline, which may point to a read error. The rearrangement joins TRBV5-1 to TRBJ1-5; 7 bases are a match to TRBD1. CDR1 is SGHRS, CDR2 YFSETQ, per germline. The CDR3 is 13 residues long. For the CDR3, the DNA is TGTGCCAGCAGTTCGGGACAGAATCAGCCCCAGCATTTT. The encoded protein is CASSSGQNQPQHF.

This clonotype was counted only a few times. The V and J genes are TRBV5-5 and TRBJ2-1; possibly TRBD2 for D (6 bases). Trimming left V 4 bases short and J 5 bases short, with 16 bases between. The CDR3 extends over 15 amino acids. Germline lookup yields CDR1 SGHKS and CDR2 YYEKEE (reference sequence). CDR3 sequence: CASSLSGRTDNEQFF. CDR3 DNA sequence: TGTGCCAGCAGCCTCTCCGGGAGAACAGACAATGAGCAGTTCTTC.